These 3 T cell receptor beta chains share one sample of origin, sequenced in a study of siplizumab effects on memory and regulatory T cells. The assay was immunoSEQ multiplex PCR, and TCRdb's table has in-frame clones only and misses some. The sample shows about 120,000 clones, roughly 94% of them seen only once. The sequencing input was non-Treg CD4+ T cells sorted from blood. The receptors derive from a human donor in good health.

The chain carries TRBV6-5 and TRBJ2-6; 7 positions agree with TRBD1. The CDR3 has 15 amino acids. Germline V gene data show CDR1 as MNHEY and CDR2 as SVGAGI. V lost 6 bases to trimming and J lost 4 bases; unmatched junction nucleotides: 6. In DNA form, the CDR3 reads TGTGCCAGCAGCAATACAGGGGTCGGGGCCAACGTCCTGACTTTC. Residues: CASSNTGVGANVLTF.

The chain uses TRBV18 and TRBJ1-2, with 8 bases that match TRBD1. V lost 3 bases to trimming and J lost 5 bases; unmatched junction nucleotides: 8. CDR1 and CDR2 (germline): KGHSH, LQKENI. CDR3 length equals 15 residues. CDR3 region: CASSPLDRDLYGYTF. The DNA for the CDR3 is TGTGCCAGCTCACCCTTGGACAGGGACTTATATGGCTACACCTTC.

The chain employs TRBV11-2 and TRBJ2-7; tentatively, D is TRBD1 (5 bases). Germline V CDR1 and CDR2: SGHAT, FQNNGV. Trimming took 4 bases from V and 0 from J, leaving 16 bases between them. This CDR3 comprises 16 residues. This CDR3 is CASSSWGGKSSYEQYF. In DNA form, the CDR3 reads TGTGCCAGCAGCTCATGGGGCGGAAAAAGCTCCTACGAGCAGTACTTC.